The 27 T cell receptor beta chains in this list originate from one sample, sequenced in a study of shared clonotypes between healthy human individuals. Sequencing was performed with immunoSEQ multiplex PCR; in TCRdb, only in-frame clones are kept and a portion is missing. The table has millions of clones, approximately 90% seen once; the top ten hold over 0.12%. Sequencing used naive CD4+ T cells sorted from blood. The sample's subset: CD45RA+ positively selected. The receptors here all came from a man aged 18-30 years in good health.

V is TRBV21-1 and J is TRBJ2-3; TRBD2, the D gene given by the table, was not confirmed from the DNA. TRBV21-1 is shown as a pseudogene. The CDR3 has 13 amino acids. DNA for the CDR3: TGTGCCCCAGCGGGGAGAAGCACAGATACGCAGTATTTT. The encoded protein is CAPAGRSTDTQYF.

The V gene is TRBV19, the J gene TRBJ2-1; 9 nucleotides agree with TRBD1. The J segment lost 8 bases and the V segment lost 5 bases, leaving 4 bases of the junction unmatched. The V gene's germline CDR1 is LNHDA and CDR2 SQIVND (reference sequence). This CDR3 has 13 residues. The CDR3 is CASSLRDRDEQFF. The CDR3 nucleotides are TGTGCCAGTAGTCTCCGGGACAGGGATGAGCAGTTCTTC.

This clone was recorded only once. This rearrangement joins TRBV11-2 to TRBJ2-5; TRBD2 agrees at 7 bases. The CDR3 runs 16 residues. CDR1 is SGHAT and CDR2 is FQNNGV in the germline V gene. V lost 5 bases, J lost 1 base, and 10 bases stayed unmatched. CDR3 amino acids: CASSQDQRGFQETQYF. The CDR3 coding sequence is TGTGCCAGCAGCCAAGACCAGCGGGGATTCCAAGAGACCCAGTACTTC.

To note about this clone: This sample also contains other DNA sequences that code for the same CDR3. This chain uses TRBV11-2 with TRBJ2-5; D uncertain. Germline CDR1 and CDR2: SGHAT and FQNNGV. With 8 bases removed from V and 5 bases from J, the gap between germline ends came to 9 bases. The CDR3 totals 11 residues. As DNA, the CDR3 is TGTGCCAGCCGAATCGGTGAGACCCAGTACTTC. This sequence encodes CASRIGETQYF.

The chain joins TRBV30 to TRBJ2-7; D not certain. The germline V and J ends were trimmed by 5 bases and 3 bases, with 8 bases remaining between them. Germline V gives CDR1 GTSNPN, CDR2 SVGIG (reference sequence). This CDR3 has 11 residues. Written as DNA, the CDR3 is TGTGCCTGGGTTAACGTCTACGAGCAGTACTTC. The encoded protein is CAWVNVYEQYF.

The sample holds one count of this clone. V gene TRBV11-3 combines with J gene TRBJ2-2, with a possible D match to TRBD1 (6 bases). The CDR3 covers 13 residues. CDR1 is SGHNT and CDR2 is YENEEA in the germline V gene. Trimming took off 3 bases at V and 4 bases at J, with 6 bases between the two ends. The CDR3 region has the DNA TGTGCCAGCAGCTTGGACAGCACCGGGGAGCTGTTTTTT. Protein: CASSLDSTGELFF.

The V gene is TRBV2, the J gene TRBJ2-5; D not certain. Germline V lookup: CDR1 SNHLY, CDR2 FYNNEI. The CDR3 contains 11 residues. Trimming stripped 6 bases from V and 9 bases from J, with 11 bases between. DNA for the CDR3: TGTGCCAGCAGGGGCCCCACCCCCCAGTACTTC. Residues: CASRGPTPQYF. The complete variable domain, with remaining parts taken from reference TRBV2 and TRBJ2-5, reads EPEVTQTPSHQVTQMGQEVILRCVPISNHLYFYWYRQILGQKVEFLVSFYNNEISEKSEIFDDQFSVERPDGSNFTLKIRSTKLEDSAMYFCASRGPTPQYFGPGTRLLVL.

The rearrangement joins TRBV11-2 to TRBJ2-3, with D possibly matching TRBD1 (5 bases). V shed 7 bases and J shed 5 bases, with 16 bases lying between them. CDR3 length equals 14 residues. The germline CDR1 and CDR2 sequences are SGHAT and FQNNGV. CDR3: CASTLGLPGDTQYF. The CDR3 region has the DNA TGTGCCAGCACCCTGGGGCTTCCTGGAGATACGCAGTATTTT.

This sequence joins TRBV5-1 and TRBJ1-6, with 7 nucleotides matching TRBD1. V was pared by 1 base and J by 5 bases, with 12 bases of the junction left unmatched. The CDR3 spans 18 residues. Germline-derived CDR1 and CDR2 are SGHRS and YFSETQ. CDR3 sequence: CASSLTGDPRGDNSPLHF. The CDR3 coding sequence is TGCGCCAGCAGCTTGACAGGGGACCCAAGGGGAGATAATTCACCCCTCCACTTT.

The J gene is TRBJ2-3, the V gene TRBV9; possibly TRBD2 for D (6 bases). The CDR3 covers 15 residues. The V end lost 3 bases, the J end lost 6 bases, and 17 bases lay between the germline ends. Germline V lookup: CDR1 SGDLS, CDR2 YYNGEE. The CDR3 here is CASSGGVGSIDTQYF. CDR3 nucleotides: TGTGCCAGCAGCGGAGGGGTCGGGAGTATCGATACGCAGTATTTT.

This chain connects TRBV29-1 to TRBJ2-5; D uncertain. Per the germline V gene, CDR1 is SQVTM and CDR2 is ANQGSEA. The length of the CDR3 is 15 residues. V lost 5 bases and J 1 base, leaving 17 bases between the germline ends. This chain's CDR3 is CSVLGKRGFQETQYF. The CDR3 DNA follows: TGCAGCGTTCTGGGGAAGAGAGGTTTCCAAGAGACCCAGTACTTC.

This clone occurred once. The chain uses TRBV27 and TRBJ2-3; 14 positions match TRBD2. Trimming removed 7 bases from V and 5 bases from J; junction bases left unmatched: 14. The CDR3 covers 18 residues. The germline CDR1 and CDR2 sequences are MNHEY and SMNVEV (reference sequence). The CDR3: CASTRLAGGRMLLDTQYF. The CDR3 coding sequence is TGTGCCAGCACCAGACTAGCGGGAGGGCGGATGTTATTAGATACGCAGTATTTT.

The chain combines TRBV4-1 with TRBJ1-1; the D gene is possibly TRBD1 (5 bases). Looked up from germline, CDR1 is MGHRA and CDR2 is YSYEKL. With 3 bases removed from V and 4 bases from J, the gap between germline ends came to 12 bases. The CDR3 totals 14 residues. This chain's CDR3 is CASSHRQISTEAFF. The CDR3 DNA follows: TGCGCCAGCAGCCACAGACAGATATCCACTGAAGCTTTCTTT.

In regard to this clone: Other DNA sequences in the same sample also yield this CDR3. DNA for the CDR3: TGTGCCAGCAGCTTGGGACAGCCGTACGAGCAGTACTTC. The encoded protein is CASSLGQPYEQYF. V usage is TRBV7-8 and J usage is TRBJ2-7; 7 positions agree with TRBD1. This CDR3 comprises 13 residues. CDR1 is SGHVS and CDR2 is FQNEAQ in the germline V gene. V lost 3 bases to trimming and J lost 4 bases; unmatched junction nucleotides: 3.

A single count supports this clone. The chain uses TRBV18 and TRBJ2-5; the D gene is possibly TRBD2 (5 bases). The ends were cut back, 5 bases at V and 6 bases at J, with 13 bases in the middle. The CDR3 is 13 amino acids. CDR1 is KGHSH, CDR2 LQKENI, per germline. This CDR3 reads CASSEGGQQTQYF. The CDR3 DNA reads TGTGCCAGCTCAGAGGGCGGCCAGCAGACCCAGTACTTC.

The gene calls are TRBV5-1 and TRBJ1-1; D gene uncertain. Germline V CDR1 and CDR2: SGHRS, YFSETQ. The CDR3 consists of 13 residues. The V gene lost 0 bases and the J gene lost 5 bases, with 8 bases spanning the gap. Here the CDR3 reads CASSLGDGTEAFF. The CDR3 nucleotides read TGCGCCAGCAGCTTGGGAGATGGGACTGAAGCTTTCTTT.

In regard to this clone: A read error may account for a junction end that differs from germline. The rearrangement joins TRBV10-3 to TRBJ1-1; 7 bases are a match to TRBD1. This CDR3 has 13 residues. CDR1 and CDR2 from the germline V gene are ENHRY and SYGVKD. For the CDR3, the DNA is TGTGCCATCAGTGAGTGGGGGACAGTTGAAGATTTCTTT. It codes for CAISEWGTVEDFF.

CDR3 sequence (DNA): TGCGCCAGCAGCCTACAGAAATTCACAGATACGCAGTATTTT. This sequence encodes CASSLQKFTDTQYF. V gene TRBV5-1 combines with J gene TRBJ2-3; unclear D gene. The V gene lost 4 bases and the J gene lost 2 bases, with 11 bases spanning the gap. This CDR3 is 14 amino acids long. Germline CDR1 is SGHRS and CDR2 is YFSETQ.

V is TRBV13 and J is TRBJ2-5; D is undetermined. Germline loops: CDR1 PRHDT, CDR2 FYEKMQ (reference sequence). This CDR3 contains 14 residues. V was pared by 6 bases and J by 5 bases, with 16 bases between. In DNA, the CDR3 is TGTGCCAGCAGTTTTCGGATGGGCCGGGAGACCCAGTACTTC. Its translation: CASSFRMGRETQYF.

The chain recombines TRBV20-1 with TRBJ2-7; no clear D gene. CDR3 length: 10 residues. The ends were cut back, 6 bases at V and 6 bases at J, with 9 bases in the middle. The V gene's germline CDR1 is DFQATT and CDR2 SNEGSKA (reference sequence). The CDR3, as DNA: TGCAGTGCCAAGAGAGCCGAGCAGTACTTC. Translated, it gives CSAKRAEQYF.

A single count supports this clone. The chain is built from TRBV5-1 and TRBJ2-1; 8 bases are a match to TRBD2. With V trimmed by 2 bases and J by 8 bases, 6 bases remained unmatched. The CDR3 loop spans 14 amino acids. The germline gives CDR1 SGHRS, CDR2 YFSETQ. CDR3 nucleotide sequence: TGCGCCAGCAGCTTCGGGGGGGCGGCCTATGAGCAGTTCTTC. Protein product: CASSFGGAAYEQFF.

The J gene is TRBJ2-7, the V gene TRBV2, with D tentatively TRBD2 (6 bases). The CDR3 has 13 residues. With 9 bases removed from V and 3 bases from J, the gap between germline ends came to 15 bases. In germline, CDR1 is SNHLY, CDR2 FYNNEI. In DNA, the CDR3 is TGTGCCAGTAGTAGGGACTCGATCTACGAGCAGTACTTC. Protein: CASSRDSIYEQYF.

The gene calls are TRBV7-2 and TRBJ2-1; 13 bases line up with TRBD2. CDR3 length: 15 amino acids. From germline, CDR1 is SGHTA and CDR2 FQGNSA. The junction had 2 bases not matched to a gene; V was cut back by 3 bases and J by 6 bases. As DNA, the CDR3 is TGTGCCAGCAGCTTCCGGACTAGCGGGAGCAATGAGCAGTTCTTC. This codes for CASSFRTSGSNEQFF.

About this clone itself: Within the sample, other DNA sequences also encode this same CDR3. The V call is TRBV5-1, the J call TRBJ2-7, with 9 bases identical to TRBD1. V shed 0 bases and J 7 bases; nucleotides not matched to a gene: 2. Germline V CDR1 and CDR2: SGHRS, YFSETQ. This CDR3 comprises 13 residues. This CDR3 is CASSLGQGGEQYF. CDR3 DNA: TGCGCCAGCAGCTTGGGACAGGGGGGAGAGCAGTACTTC.

The chain carries TRBV9 and TRBJ1-4, with D unclear. The CDR3 has 15 residues. The V and J ends lost 0 bases and 0 bases respectively, with 6 bases between them. Germline assignment: CDR1 SGDLS and CDR2 YYNGEE. CDR3 sequence (DNA): TGTGCCAGCAGCGTAGGACATTCAACTAATGAAAAACTGTTTTTT. The encoded protein is CASSVGHSTNEKLFF.

The rearrangement links TRBV6-6 to TRBJ1-4; possible D gene TRBD1, 5 bases. CDR3 length: 13 amino acids. Trimming removed 6 bases from V and 8 bases from J, with 13 bases in between. The germline V gene has CDR1 MNHNY and CDR2 SVGAGI (reference sequence). This chain's CDR3 is CASRRQGGEKLFF. The CDR3 DNA follows: TGTGCCAGCAGGCGGCAGGGTGGGGAAAAACTGTTTTTT.

The chain employs TRBV30 and TRBJ2-3; 8 bases are a match to TRBD1. The CDR3 is made up of 14 amino acids. The germline V gene has CDR1 GTSNPN and CDR2 SVGIG (reference sequence). J was trimmed by 2 bases and V by 3 bases; bases with no gene match: 4. CDR3 nucleotides: TGTGCCTGGAGCCCGGGACAGGTCACAGATACGCAGTATTTT. It yields the protein CAWSPGQVTDTQYF. The complete variable domain, with remaining parts taken from reference TRBV30 and TRBJ2-3, reads SQTIHQWPATLVQPVGSPLSLECTVEGTSNPNLYWYRQAAGRGLQLLFYSVGIGQISSEVPQNLSASRPQDRQFILSSKKLLLSDSGFYLCAWSPGQVTDTQYFGPGTRLTVL.